This T cell receptor (beta chain) was sequenced for a study of T cell responses to AZD1222 COVID-19 vaccine. Points on this clone: What it binds is unknown.

TCRdb keeps only in-frame clones here, not all; method: immunoSEQ multiplex PCR. The profile covers under 150,000 clones, with about 87% appearing a single time and over 13% taken by the ten largest. Study findings and constraints: Just a handful of AZD1222 recipients tested seropositive at baseline. Mostly white British, mostly female donors; authors suggested clonal diversity may be underestimated. The reported proportion of spike-specific TCRs targeting unmutated variant regions was nearly half.

This material consisted of peripheral blood, taken on day 0 of AZD1222 vaccination. The source of this sequence is an adult in good health.

DNA of the CDR3: TGTGCCAGCAGCTTTGGACAGGGGAGGTACGAGCAGTACTTC. This codes for CASSFGQGRYEQYF. The genes are TRBV5-6 and TRBJ2-7; 9 nucleotides align to TRBD1. From germline, CDR1 is SGHDT and CDR2 YYEEEE. The CDR3 length is 14 residues. Trimming removed 2 bases from V and 4 bases from J; junction bases left unmatched: 4.